This is a list of T cell receptor beta chains from one sample in a study of T cells in Graves' hyperthyroidism and ophthalmopathy. From the multiplex PCR reads, TCRdb called clonotypes with MiXCR, one entry per CDR3 protein. Among hundreds of thousands of distinct CDR3 sequences, around 20% were seen once, and the ten largest hold roughly a third. The sample taken for sequencing was blood. These receptors all come from a man aged 30 to 39 with Graves' ophthalmopathy. CDR3s include the opening cysteine and the closing phenylalanine or tryptophan. The D gene is left open where the match is weak. Not every row has a clone size; where given, it reads once, few, many or a size class.

CDR3nt,CDR3aa,v_gene,d_gene,abundance,j_gene
TGTGCCTGGAGAGGGGGAAAAAGCTCCTACAATGAGCAGTTCTTC,CAWRGGKSSYNEQFF,TRBV30,.,few,TRBJ2-1
TGTGCCAGCCGACAGGACACGGTGAATACGCAGTATTTT,CASRQDTVNTQYF,TRBV25-1,.,few,TRBJ2-3
TGTGCCAGCAGTTTGGGACAGAATCTCTACGAGCAGTACTTC,CASSLGQNLYEQYF,TRBV5-6,TRBD1,few,TRBJ2-7
TGCGCCAGCAGCTTTGATAGCGGTCCTGGGGAGACCCAGTACTTC,CASSFDSGPGETQYF,TRBV5-1,.,few,TRBJ2-5
TGTGCCAGCAGTTACTCTCGACAGGGGGATGGTGGCTACACCTTC,CASSYSRQGDGGYTF,TRBV6-5,TRBD1,.,TRBJ1-2
TGTGCCAGTAGTCCAAGGACTAGCGGGAGTGGGGAGCAGTTCTTC,CASSPRTSGSGEQFF,TRBV19,TRBD2,few,TRBJ2-1
TGCGCCAGCAGCTTGGCGCTAGCGGACAATGAGCAGTTCTTC,CASSLALADNEQFF,TRBV5-1,TRBD2,many,TRBJ2-1
TGTGCCAGCAGGGTGACTAGCGGGGCCGCCTACGAGCAGTACTTC,CASRVTSGAAYEQYF,TRBV12-3/TRBV12-4,TRBD2,few,TRBJ2-7
TGTGCCAGCAGCCAAGTGAGGGCTAGCGGGAGCACAGATACGCAGTATTTT,CASSQVRASGSTDTQYF,TRBV4-2,TRBD2,few,TRBJ2-3
TGTGCCAGCAAAGCCTTACAGGGCACCTATGGCTACACCTTC,CASKALQGTYGYTF,TRBV28,.,many,TRBJ1-2
TGTGCCAGCAGCTTAGGGGCCAGACTAGGAACAGATACGCAGTATTTT,CASSLGARLGTDTQYF,TRBV13,.,many,TRBJ2-3
TGTGCCAGCAGGCTTCAGGTTTTCAATGAGCAGTTCTTC,CASRLQVFNEQFF,TRBV6-4,.,.,TRBJ2-1
TGCAGTGCTAGAGGACAGGGTCAACAGCCCCAGCATTTT,CSARGQGQQPQHF,TRBV20-1,TRBD1,few,TRBJ1-5
TGCGCCAGCAGCTCGGTCGGGACAGGGGACTTAACCTACGAGCAGTACTTC,CASSSVGTGDLTYEQYF,TRBV5-1,TRBD1,.,TRBJ2-7
TGTGCCACCAGCATCGGGGGCGTCAATCAGCCCCAGCATTTT,CATSIGGVNQPQHF,TRBV15,.,few,TRBJ1-5
TGCAGTGCCAAACGACAGGGGTGGAGGACTGAAGCTTTCTTT,CSAKRQGWRTEAFF,TRBV20-1,TRBD1,few,TRBJ1-1
TGTGCCAGCAAACAAGGGACAGGGATGGGTGAGCAGTTCTTC,CASKQGTGMGEQFF,TRBV2,TRBD1,many,TRBJ2-1
TGTGCCAGCAGTCGGCGGGACAGGCTTTACAATGAGCAGTTCTTC,CASSRRDRLYNEQFF,TRBV12-3/TRBV12-4,TRBD1,few,TRBJ2-1
TGTGCCAGCTCACCTCAGCGGAGCACTGAAGCTTTCTTT,CASSPQRSTEAFF,TRBV18,.,many,TRBJ1-1
TGCGCCAGCAGTGTCCGACCTGGACGGGGCTATGGCTACACCTTC,CASSVRPGRGYGYTF,TRBV10-2,.,few,TRBJ1-2
TGCAGTGCTAGAGATAGTAAGACGGCCTGGAATGAGCAGTTCTTC,CSARDSKTAWNEQFF,TRBV20-1,.,.,TRBJ2-1
TGCGCCAGCGTCATCGGCGGGACAGGCTCCTACAATGAGCAGTTCTTC,CASVIGGTGSYNEQFF,TRBV5-1,TRBD1,many,TRBJ2-1
TGTGCCAGTAGTATCGGGACTAGCGGGAACACCGGGGAGCTGTTTTTT,CASSIGTSGNTGELFF,TRBV19,TRBD2,.,TRBJ2-2
TGTGCCAGCAACCAACCTAATGAAAAACTGTTTTTT,CASNQPNEKLFF,TRBV3-1,.,many,TRBJ1-4
TGTGCCAGCAGCTTAGAGTGGCCAAAAAAACTGTTTTTT,CASSLEWPKKLFF,TRBV7-9,.,.,TRBJ1-4
TGTGCCAGCAGCTCTGGACTAGCGGGAGTGAACGAGCAGTACTTC,CASSSGLAGVNEQYF,TRBV7-2,TRBD2,many,TRBJ2-7
TGCGCCAGCAGTTGGGCGGGGTCATTAACAGATACGCAGTATTTT,CASSWAGSLTDTQYF,TRBV10-2,.,.,TRBJ2-3
TGTGCCAGCAGTTTAACCCTCGCCGGGCGGTATGAGCAGTTCTTC,CASSLTLAGRYEQFF,TRBV27,.,.,TRBJ2-1
TGTGCCTCTCCTACTGTTGACAGAGACTCTTACAATGAGCAGTTCTTC,CASPTVDRDSYNEQFF,TRBV30,.,many,TRBJ2-1
TGTGCCTGGATGCGTGGGGGCCCCTATGGGGCTTTCTTT,CAWMRGGPYGAFF,TRBV30,.,many,TRBJ1-1
TGCGCCAGCAGCCAGGACCCAAGGGACAGCGCCTTCTTAGCAACTAATGAAAAACTGTTTTTT,CASSQDPRDSAFLATNEKLFF,TRBV4-3,TRBD1,.,TRBJ1-4
TGCGCCAGCAGCTATACAGGGGGTCAGAATTCACCCCTCCACTTT,CASSYTGGQNSPLHF,TRBV5-1,TRBD1,few,TRBJ1-6
TGTGCCAGCATCAATATGGGGACAGGGAACACCGGGGAGCTGTTTTTT,CASINMGTGNTGELFF,TRBV6-1,TRBD1,.,TRBJ2-2
TGTGCCAGCAGCCCTCTGGGAAGAACCTACAATGAGCAGTTCTTC,CASSPLGRTYNEQFF,TRBV7-8,.,many,TRBJ2-1
TGTGCCAGCAGCTTTTCTCCCACTTCCCGGACAGACAATCAGCCCCAGCATTTT,CASSFSPTSRTDNQPQHF,TRBV7-8,.,many,TRBJ1-5
TGCAGTGCTAGCAGGGACAGAAAGAAAAACATTCAGTACTTC,CSASRDRKKNIQYF,TRBV20-1,TRBD1,few,TRBJ2-4
TGTGCCAGCAGTCCTCAAGACACGTCCTCCAGTGTCTCACCCCTCCACTTT,CASSPQDTSSSVSPLHF,TRBV5-8,.,.,TRBJ1-6
TGTGCCAGCAGTCTCGGACTAGCGGGCACAGATACGCAGTGTTTT,CASSLGLAGTDTQCF,TRBV2,TRBD2,few,TRBJ2-3
TGTGCCAGCAGTCGACAGGGGTACGAGCAGTACTTC,CASSRQGYEQYF,TRBV7-9,TRBD1,many,TRBJ2-7
TGTGCCAGCAGCCGTGACAGGGGGCGAGGTCAGCCCCAGCATTTT,CASSRDRGRGQPQHF,TRBV4-2,TRBD1,few,TRBJ1-5
TGCAGTGCTCCTTCTGGTGACTCCTTTTACACTGAAGCTTTCTTT,CSAPSGDSFYTEAFF,TRBV20-1,.,few,TRBJ1-1
TGTGCCAGCAGTAGTCAGGAGACAGGGACTGGAAACACCATATATTTT,CASSSQETGTGNTIYF,TRBV12-3/TRBV12-4,TRBD1,many,TRBJ1-3
TGTGCCAGCAGTGAGCGGGAGGGCCGGGATACGCAGTATTTT,CASSEREGRDTQYF,TRBV2,TRBD2,many,TRBJ2-3
TGTGCCAGCAGCCTAGTAGCGGGAGACCCCACAGATACGCAGTATTTT,CASSLVAGDPTDTQYF,TRBV3-1,TRBD2,.,TRBJ2-3
TGTGCCATCAGTGCGGCGTTGTCCAGCTCTGGAAACACCATATATTTT,CAISAALSSSGNTIYF,TRBV10-3,.,.,TRBJ1-3
TGTGCCAGCAGCCCTCCCGGACTAGCGGACGTCACAGATACGCAGTATTTT,CASSPPGLADVTDTQYF,TRBV28,TRBD2,many,TRBJ2-3
TGTGCCAGCACCTGGGAGCAGGGGGTCGCGATCTTT,CASTWEQGVAIF,TRBV5-4,TRBD1,.,TRBJ1-1
TGTGCCAGCAGCTCCACCGCCGGACGGCCGCGGGGGCCCCAGTACTTC,CASSSTAGRPRGPQYF,TRBV3-1,.,few,TRBJ2-5
TGCGCCAGCAGCGAACTAGCGGGAAGCACCGGGGAGCTGTTTTTT,CASSELAGSTGELFF,TRBV5-1,TRBD2,few,TRBJ2-2
TGTGCCAGCACCACTCGGACAGGGGTAAACATTCAGTACTTC,CASTTRTGVNIQYF,TRBV12-3/TRBV12-4,TRBD1,.,TRBJ2-4